The 19 T cell receptor beta chains reported below all come from one sample, sequenced in a study of T cell clonality in common variable immunodeficiency. Overall study results and limits: Common variable immunodeficiency TCR beta sequences reportedly had fewer deletions and N-nucleotide insertions.

Sequencing used immunoSEQ multiplex PCR; TCRdb keeps in-frame clones, though not all of them. The sample presents 20,000 to 25,000 clones, none singletons. Their specific antigens are unknown. Sequenced: peripheral blood mononuclear cells. The receptors here all came from a human donor with common variable immunodeficiency.

This clone has ten or more counts. Coverage ceases 3 residues before the CDR3 finishes, and the germline J gene fills in the end. J is TRBJ1-1 and V is TRBV7-9; D gene unclear. Germline CDR1 SEHNR, CDR2 FQNEAQ (reference sequence). Deletions cut 5 bases from V and 4 bases from J, with 11 bases between. The CDR3 loop spans 13 amino acids. The CDR3 sequence is CASSLDFGTEAFF. Partial CDR3 DNA: TGTGCCAGCAGCCTTGACTTCGGCACTGAA. Full variable domain (rest looked up from reference TRBV7-9 and TRBJ1-1): DTGVSQNPRHKITKRGQNVTFRCDPISEHNRLYWYRQTLGQGPEFLTYFQNEAQLEKSRLLSDRFSAERPKGSFSTLEIQRTEQGDSAMYLCASSLDFGTEAFFGQGTRLTVV.

This clone came up many times. The CDR3 extends 3 residues past the end of the read, so its final part is completed from the germline J gene. The chain is built from TRBV2 and TRBJ2-1; weak D call: TRBD2 (6 bases). Trimming stripped 8 bases from V and 6 bases from J, with 11 bases between. This CDR3 comprises 12 residues. Looked up from germline, CDR1 is SNHLY and CDR2 is FYNNEI. The CDR3 loop reads CASEGGLNEQFF. Incomplete CDR3 DNA: TGTGCCAGCGAGGGAGGACTCAATGAG.

At least ten counts were recorded for this clone. The read finishes 3 residues shy of the CDR3 end, and the germline J gene is used to complete it. V is TRBV9 and J is TRBJ2-3, with D unclear. The length of the CDR3 is 14 residues. Trimming shortened V by 0 bases and J by 1 base, and 6 bases separated the two germline ends. Germline assignment: CDR1 SGDLS and CDR2 YYNGEE. This CDR3 reads CASSVDLGTDTQYF. Incomplete CDR3 DNA: TGTGCCAGCAGCGTAGATCTAGGCACAGATACG.

At least ten counts were recorded for this clone. The covered CDR3 bases are TGCAGCGTCACGGGACAGGGTAGTACCGATGAG. Protein sequence: CSVTGQGSTDE. The CDR3 reads in full as CSVTGQGSTDEQFF. This chain uses TRBV29-1 with TRBJ2-1; TRBD1 matches at 9 bases. The CDR3 end is not reached by the read, which stops 3 residues before it; the germline J gene fills it in. The CDR3 consists of 14 residues. In germline, CDR1 is SQVTM, CDR2 ANQGSEA. The ends lost 6 bases at V and 8 bases at J; junction bases unmatched: 11.

This clone appeared many times. The read stops 3 residues short of the end of the CDR3; the missing end is completed from the germline J gene. This chain links TRBV7-2 with TRBJ2-7; 9 bases agree with TRBD1. CDR3 length: 14 residues. With V trimmed by 3 bases and J by 2 bases, 2 bases remained unmatched. Germline loops: CDR1 SGHTA, CDR2 FQGNSA. CDR3: CASSLTGGAYEQYF. The sequenced part of the CDR3 DNA is TGTGCCAGCAGCTTGACAGGGGGTGCCTACGAG.

This clone was observed at least ten times. Coverage ceases 3 residues before the CDR3 finishes, and the germline J gene fills in the end. This chain links TRBV7-9 with TRBJ2-7, with TRBD1 matching 7 bases. Germline trimming cut 4 bases from V and 1 base from J; bases unmatched to any gene: 7. Germline CDR1 and CDR2: SEHNR and FQNEAQ (reference sequence). This CDR3 comprises 15 residues. CDR3 in amino acids: CASSSGSGQSYEQYF. CDR3 DNA, as far as it was read: TGTGCCAGCAGCTCGGGATCGGGACAGTCCTACGAG.

This clone was detected many times. The missing CDR3 end, 3 residues past where the read stops, is filled in from the germline J gene. V gene TRBV18 combines with J gene TRBJ1-4; no reliable D call. Trimming pared 2 bases from V and 5 bases from J, leaving 6 bases between. Germline V CDR1 and CDR2: KGHSH, LQKENI. The CDR3 contains 13 residues. The DNA read from the CDR3 is TGTGCCAGCTCACCAGGTCGGAATGAAAAA. It yields the protein CASSPGRNEK. The CDR3, in full, reads CASSPGRNEKLFF.

This clone was observed at least ten times. The CDR3 end lies 3 residues beyond the end of the read and is filled in from the germline J gene. This chain connects TRBV20-1 to TRBJ2-1; perhaps TRBD2 as D (6 bases). V lost 5 bases, J lost 9 bases, and 14 bases lay in between. The V gene's germline CDR1 is DFQATT and CDR2 SNEGSKA (reference sequence). The CDR3 extends over 12 amino acids. This CDR3 reads CSAPLGGSEQFF. The CDR3 DNA, read in part, is TGCAGTGCTCCCCTGGGGGGTAGTGAG.

The sample holds many counts of this clone. Read data end 3 residues before the CDR3 end; the end is taken from the germline J gene. The V and J genes are TRBV2 and TRBJ1-5; D is unresolved. V gave up 3 bases and J gave up 7 bases, with 10 bases separating them. This CDR3 contains 13 residues. The germline V gene has CDR1 SNHLY and CDR2 FYNNEI. CDR3 residues: CASSDEGSQPQHF. The CDR3 DNA, read in part, is TGTGCCAGCAGTGATGAGGGCTCGCAGCCC.

In the case of this clone: The CDR3 end falls 3 residues outside the read, so it is completed with the germline J gene. The rearrangement uses TRBV7-7 and TRBJ2-3, with TRBD2 matching 15 bases. V gave up 5 bases and J gave up 3 bases; unmatched junction bases: 6. The CDR3 covers 17 residues. The germline V gene encodes CDR1 SSHAT and CDR2 FNYEAQ (reference sequence). This CDR3 reads CASSRTSGGAGTDTQYF. Partial CDR3 DNA: TGTGCCAGCAGCAGGACTAGCGGGGGGGCCGGGACAGATACG.

This clone rates as medium-sized. The CDR3 end lies 3 residues beyond the end of the read and is filled in from the germline J gene. The chain is built from TRBV29-1 and TRBJ2-3, with D possibly TRBD1 on 5 matching bases. The CDR3 consists of 13 residues. V was pared by 5 bases and J by 4 bases, with 13 bases between. The germline V gene encodes CDR1 SQVTM and CDR2 ANQGSEA. The DNA read from the CDR3 is TGCAGCGTTCAGGGTTCACCGGCAGATACG. This translates into CSVQGSPADT. The whole CDR3 sequence reads CSVQGSPADTQYF.

The sample holds many counts of this clone. The DNA ends 3 residues before the CDR3 does, and the rest of the CDR3 is filled in from the germline J gene. The genes are TRBV11-3 and TRBJ2-4; D remains ambiguous. V dropped 0 bases and J dropped 7 bases, with 4 bases sitting between them. CDR3 length: 12 amino acids. CDR1 and CDR2 from the germline V gene are SGHNT and YENEEA. The CDR3 protein is CASSLDGNIQYF. The DNA read from the CDR3 is TGTGCCAGCAGCTTAGACGGGAACATT.

This clone was recorded at least ten times. The read falls 3 residues short of the CDR3 end, and the missing part is taken from the germline J gene. The chain recombines TRBV6-2 or TRBV6-3 with TRBJ2-7; 7 bases line up with TRBD1. Germline V lookup: CDR1 MNHEY, CDR2 SVGEGT. This CDR3 spans 16 amino acids. V lost 6 bases to trimming and J lost 2 bases; unmatched junction nucleotides: 13. The sequenced part of the CDR3 DNA is TGTGCCAGCAGCTTTCTTGGGACAGCATGGGCCTACGAG. It encodes CASSFLGTAWAYE. The full-length CDR3 reads as CASSFLGTAWAYEQYF.

In its sample, this clone was seen many times. The read is 3 residues too short to cover the CDR3 end, so that end is filled in from the germline J gene. This chain joins TRBV4-1 and TRBJ2-7; 7 bases line up with TRBD1. This CDR3 comprises 15 residues. Germline V CDR1 and CDR2: MGHRA, YSYEKL. Trimming cost V 1 base and J 2 bases; bases outside gene matches: 5. CDR3 DNA, as far as it was read: TGCGCCAGCAGCCAAGTGTCGGGACAGACCTACGAG. As protein: CASSQVSGQTYE. Given in full, the CDR3 is CASSQVSGQTYEQYF.

This clone was seen ten or more times. The observed sequence ends 3 residues before the CDR3 terminus, with the missing tail filled in from the germline J gene. This chain uses TRBV14 with TRBJ2-7; D not certain. Trimming cost V 1 base and J 5 bases, with 15 bases left between them. CDR3 size: 15 residues. Germline V gives CDR1 SGHDN, CDR2 FVKESK. CDR3 residues: CASSQVGRSFHEQYF. The part of the CDR3 DNA that was read is TGTGCCAGCAGCCAAGTTGGCAGGAGTTTTCACGAG.

By frequency in the sample, this clone is medium-sized (0.01 to 0.1%). The read gets to within 3 residues of the CDR3 end, and the germline J gene fills in the rest. The V and J genes are TRBV5-5 and TRBJ2-1; 9 nucleotides line up with TRBD2. The germline CDR1 and CDR2 sequences are SGHKS and YYEKEE (reference sequence). The CDR3 extends over 14 amino acids. J gave up 6 bases and V 6 bases, and 7 bases lay outside the gene matches. The covered CDR3 bases are TGTGCCAGCACGCGATCTAGCGGGGCCAATGAG. Its protein product is CASTRSSGANE. From start to end, the CDR3 is CASTRSSGANEQFF.

This clone was counted many times. The read terminates 3 residues before the CDR3 end, so the remaining end is supplied by the germline J gene. The chain carries TRBV5-1 and TRBJ2-5; tentative D call: TRBD2 (6 bases). This CDR3 is built from 16 residues. Trimming shortened V by 0 bases and J by 5 bases, and 17 bases separated the two germline ends. In germline, CDR1 is SGHRS, CDR2 YFSETQ. CDR3 DNA (partial): TGCGCCAGCAGCTTGGGGCTAGCGAGGTTGCGGGAGACC. Its protein is CASSLGLARLRET. The CDR3 in full is CASSLGLARLRETQYF.

Many counts were recorded for this clone. The read ends 3 residues shy of where the CDR3 ends; the end is completed using the germline J gene. This chain links TRBV18 with TRBJ2-1, with 7 bases that match TRBD1. This CDR3 is built from 16 residues. With 0 bases clipped from V and 5 bases from J, the junction kept 7 bases outside the gene matches. Germline values: CDR1 KGHSH, CDR2 LQKENI. CDR3 DNA, as far as it was read: TGTGCCAGCTCACCACCGACTGGACAGGCCAACAATGAG. Protein product: CASSPPTGQANNE. The CDR3 as a whole reads CASSPPTGQANNEQFF.

This clone was counted ten times or more. Read coverage stops 3 residues before the CDR3 terminus; the germline J gene supplies the remainder. This sequence joins TRBV7-2 and TRBJ2-7; 11 bases are shared with TRBD2. The length of the CDR3 is 13 residues. V lost 6 bases and J lost 6; bases outside the gene matches: 4. Germline loops: CDR1 SGHTA, CDR2 FQGNSA. The CDR3 reads CASSIAGGSEQYF. The sequenced CDR3 bases are TGTGCCAGCAGTATAGCGGGGGGGTCCGAG.